A single sample is the source of the 25 T cell receptor beta chains below, sequenced in a study of blood T cell repertoires in COVID-19. The data were produced by immunoSEQ multiplex PCR, yet TCRdb's version contains in-frame clones alone and is incomplete. This table has several thousand clones, approximately 88% appearing once. The material sequenced was peripheral blood. The receptors were sampled from a human donor in a cohort sampled during active COVID-19.

This chain uses TRBV5-4 with TRBJ2-3; D perhaps matches TRBD2 (6 bases). The CDR3 loop spans 15 amino acids. V was trimmed by 6 bases and J by 0 bases, leaving 14 bases between them. Germline CDR1 reads SGHNT; CDR2 reads YYREEE (reference sequence). The CDR3: CASKATGVSTDTQYF. Written as DNA, the CDR3 is TGTGCCAGCAAAGCCACGGGGGTTAGCACAGATACGCAGTATTTT. Complete variable domain (other parts from reference TRBV5-4 and TRBJ2-3): ETGVTQSPTHLIKTRGQQVTLRCSSQSGHNTVSWYQQALGQGPQFIFQYYREEENGRGNFPPRFSGLQFPNYSSELNVNALELDDSALYLCASKATGVSTDTQYFGPGTRLTVL.

The rearrangement links TRBV7-3 to TRBJ1-2, with 8 bases identical to TRBD1. This CDR3 is built from 14 residues. V gave up 2 bases and J gave up 4 bases; unmatched junction bases: 3. CDR1 is SGHTA and CDR2 is FQGTGA in the germline V gene. This CDR3 reads CASSLQGAFYGYTF. The DNA for the CDR3 is TGTGCCAGCAGCTTACAGGGGGCCTTCTATGGCTACACCTTC.

V usage is TRBV11-2 and J usage is TRBJ2-3, with D uncertain. Germline lookup yields CDR1 SGHAT and CDR2 FQNNGV. The V end lost 0 bases, the J end lost 2 bases, and 6 bases lay between the germline ends. The CDR3 contains 14 residues. DNA for the CDR3: TGTGCCAGCAGCTTAGATCCTTTCACAGATACGCAGTATTTT. Translating it yields CASSLDPFTDTQYF.

The rearrangement uses TRBV5-1 and TRBJ2-2; D is unclear. This CDR3 has 14 amino acids. Trimming cost V 2 bases and J 1 base, with 6 bases left between them. CDR1 is SGHRS and CDR2 is YFSETQ in the germline V gene. In DNA, the CDR3 is TGCGCCAGCAGCTTTCAGATGAACACCGGGGAGCTGTTTTTT. Residues: CASSFQMNTGELFF.

In this sample, this clone is medium-sized. The V call is TRBV10-1, the J call TRBJ1-2, with a possible D match to TRBD1 (6 bases). Germline CDR1 and CDR2: WNHNN and SYGVQD (reference sequence). The V gene lost 0 bases and the J gene lost 6 bases, with 14 bases spanning the gap. CDR3 length: 15 amino acids. This CDR3 is CASSESTQGFHGYTF. The CDR3 bases are TGCGCCAGCAGTGAGTCGACCCAGGGGTTTCATGGCTACACCTTC.

This clone was counted a single time. V is TRBV5-1 and J is TRBJ2-1; TRBD2 matches at 9 bases. Germline CDR1 is SGHRS and CDR2 is YFSETQ. The junction had 7 bases not matched to a gene; V was cut back by 4 bases and J by 5 bases. The CDR3 runs to 15 residues. The CDR3 sequence is CASSRNSGRNNEQFF. The CDR3 nucleotides read TGCGCCAGCAGCCGTAATAGCGGGAGAAACAATGAGCAGTTCTTC.

The chain is built from TRBV6-2 or TRBV6-3 and TRBJ1-1; D is perhaps TRBD1 (6 bases). The germline gives CDR1 MNHEY, CDR2 SVGEGT. Trimming stripped 6 bases from V and 6 bases from J, with 11 bases between. This CDR3 spans 12 amino acids. CDR3 DNA: TGTGCCAGCAGCCCGGGGGGGCCTGAAGCTTTCTTT. This gives the protein CASSPGGPEAFF.

The chain has TRBV9 and TRBJ2-3, with 9 bases fitting TRBD2. Germline assignment: CDR1 SGDLS and CDR2 YYNGEE. This CDR3 has 18 residues. With 0 bases clipped from V and 3 bases from J, the junction kept 11 bases outside the gene matches. CDR3 loop: CASSVGGGRALATDTQYF. In DNA, the CDR3 is TGTGCCAGCAGCGTAGGGGGCGGGAGGGCCCTCGCAACAGATACGCAGTATTTT.

The chain carries TRBV27 and TRBJ1-5, with 8 bases aligning to TRBD1. J gave up 6 bases and V 6 bases, and 7 bases lay outside the gene matches. Germline CDR1 and CDR2: MNHEY and SMNVEV (reference sequence). The CDR3 is 14 amino acids. The CDR3 loop reads CASSPRQGAQPQHF. CDR3 nucleotide sequence: TGTGCCAGCAGCCCCCGGCAGGGGGCTCAGCCCCAGCATTTT.

The V call is TRBV29-1, the J call TRBJ1-2; D is perhaps TRBD1 (6 bases). The germline V gene has CDR1 SQVTM and CDR2 ANQGSEA. This CDR3 has 16 amino acids. Trimming cost V 1 base and J 2 bases, with 17 bases left between them. For the CDR3, the DNA is TGCAGCGTTGAAGGGGTCAGGGGATTAAAGAACTATGGCTACACCTTC. It translates to CSVEGVRGLKNYGYTF. Based on the CDR3 plus reference TRBV29-1 and TRBJ1-2, the full variable domain is SAVISQKPSRDICQRGTSLTIQCQVDSQVTMMFWYRQQPGQSLTLIATANQGSEATYESGFVIDKFPISRPNLTFSTLTVSNMSPEDSSIYLCSVEGVRGLKNYGYTFGSGTRLTVV.

This chain links TRBV7-2 with TRBJ1-1, with 9 bases that match TRBD1. Trimming took 6 bases from V and 3 from J; bases not matched to a gene: 14. The CDR3 contains 17 residues. Germline V gives CDR1 SGHTA, CDR2 FQGNSA. CDR3 loop: CASSQTGTGTPYTEAFF. CDR3 DNA: TGTGCCAGCAGTCAAACCGGGACAGGGACCCCCTACACTGAAGCTTTCTTT.

The gene calls are TRBV18 and TRBJ2-7, with D tentatively TRBD1 (6 bases). CDR1 KGHSH and CDR2 LQKENI come from the germline V gene. Trimming took off 6 bases at V and 3 bases at J, with 12 bases between the two ends. The CDR3 is 13 amino acids. The CDR3 coding sequence is TGTGCCAGCTCCGTGACAGGAGACTACGAGCAGTACTTC. It encodes CASSVTGDYEQYF.

V gene TRBV4-1 combines with J gene TRBJ2-6; D is possibly TRBD2 (5 bases). With 1 base removed from V and 0 bases from J, the gap between germline ends came to 19 bases. The CDR3 is made up of 20 amino acids. Looked up from germline, CDR1 is MGHRA and CDR2 is YSYEKL. CDR3 nucleotide sequence: TGCGCCAGCAGCCAAGTTAGCTCGCGGGCAGGTAGCTCTGGGGCCAACGTCCTGACTTTC. The encoded protein is CASSQVSSRAGSSGANVLTF.

The chain joins TRBV5-1 to TRBJ2-1; D possibly corresponds to TRBD2 (6 bases). Trimming cost V 4 bases and J 0 bases, with 14 bases left between them. The V gene's germline CDR1 is SGHRS and CDR2 YFSETQ. The CDR3 sequence is 16 residues long. CDR3 sequence reads: CASSTGLTYSYNEQFF. CDR3 in DNA: TGCGCCAGCAGCACAGGACTAACGTACTCCTACAATGAGCAGTTCTTC. Looking up the rest from reference TRBV5-1 and TRBJ2-1 gives the full variable domain: KAGVTQTPRYLIKTRGQQVTLSCSPISGHRSVSWYQQTPGQGLQFLFEYFSETQRNKGNFPGRFSGRQFSNSRSEMNVSTLELGDSALYLCASSTGLTYSYNEQFFGPGTRLTVL.

The rearrangement joins TRBV7-2 to TRBJ1-2, with D hard to call. CDR3 size: 15 residues. V was trimmed by 5 bases and J by 0 bases, leaving 13 bases between them. Germline loops: CDR1 SGHTA, CDR2 FQGNSA. CDR3 bases: TGTGCCAGCAGCCCCTCCATGTTAGCTAACTATGGCTACACCTTC. Its protein is CASSPSMLANYGYTF.

In DNA, the CDR3 is TGTGCCAGCTCACCGGCCCTAGCTAGATCCAAAAACATTCAGTACTTC. Encoded protein: CASSPALARSKNIQYF. This rearrangement joins TRBV18 to TRBJ2-4; D may be TRBD2 (5 bases). Germline V lookup: CDR1 KGHSH, CDR2 LQKENI. Deletions cut 3 bases from V and 2 bases from J, with 14 bases between. CDR3 size: 16 residues.

The chain combines TRBV7-2 with TRBJ2-6; D is ambiguous. The germline V gene encodes CDR1 SGHTA and CDR2 FQGNSA. Trimming cost V 8 bases and J 1 base, with 9 bases left between them. This CDR3 is built from 14 residues. CDR3 in amino acids: CASPRVSGANVLTF. In nucleotides, the CDR3 is TGTGCCAGCCCCCGAGTATCTGGGGCCAACGTCCTGACTTTC.

The genes are TRBV10-3 and TRBJ2-3; 7 nucleotides match TRBD1. Germline trimming cut 10 bases from V and 10 bases from J; bases unmatched to any gene: 8. This CDR3 region has 11 residues. Germline V gene sequence: CDR1 ENHRY, CDR2 SYGVKD. The CDR3 DNA is TGTGCCAGAGGAAGGGACAGTCCGCAGTATTTT. Protein product: CARGRDSPQYF.

This chain connects TRBV7-8 to TRBJ1-2; 8 bases line up with TRBD1. With 5 bases clipped from V and 2 bases from J, the junction kept 7 bases outside the gene matches. The germline V gene has CDR1 SGHVS and CDR2 FQNEAQ. The CDR3 is 15 amino acids. CDR3: CASSQDRGTNYGYTF. In nucleotides, the CDR3 is TGTGCCAGCAGCCAAGACAGGGGAACGAACTATGGCTACACCTTC.

The chain couples TRBV5-1 to TRBJ2-2; a weak D match, TRBD2 (6 bases). From germline, CDR1 is SGHRS and CDR2 YFSETQ. The CDR3 length is 16 residues. Trimming stripped 0 bases from V and 0 bases from J, with 9 bases between. For the CDR3, the DNA is TGCGCCAGCAGCTTGGCTAGCGACCCGAACACCGGGGAGCTGTTTTTT. Translated: CASSLASDPNTGELFF.

The chain's CDR3 is CASSRDRGTYEQYF. For the CDR3, the DNA is TGTGCCAGCAGTCGGGACAGGGGGACCTACGAGCAGTACTTC. The rearrangement joins TRBV11-2 to TRBJ2-7; 11 bases fit TRBD1. CDR3 length: 14 residues. J gave up 2 bases and V 6 bases, and 3 bases lay outside the gene matches. Germline values: CDR1 SGHAT, CDR2 FQNNGV. Full variable domain (rest looked up from reference TRBV11-2 and TRBJ2-7): EAGVAQSPRYKIIEKRQSVAFWCNPISGHATLYWYQQILGQGPKLLIQFQNNGVVDDSQLPKDRFSAERLKGVDSTLKIQPAKLEDSAVYLCASSRDRGTYEQYFGPGTRLTVT.

The chain combines TRBV7-9 with TRBJ2-1; perhaps TRBD1 as D (6 bases). The ends were cut back, 4 bases at V and 7 bases at J, with 8 bases in the middle. The V gene's germline CDR1 is SEHNR and CDR2 FQNEAQ (reference sequence). This CDR3 is 12 amino acids long. The CDR3 reads CASSSTGNEQFF. CDR3 nucleotides: TGTGCCAGCAGCTCCACAGGGAATGAGCAGTTCTTC.

The gene calls are TRBV6-5 and TRBJ1-5; the match to TRBD1 covers 10 bases. The V gene's germline CDR1 is MNHEY and CDR2 SVGAGI. This CDR3 region has 15 residues. V shed 5 bases and J 6 bases; nucleotides not matched to a gene: 7. The CDR3 loop is CASSLLDRGLQPQHF. DNA for the CDR3: TGTGCCAGCAGTCTTTTAGACAGGGGGCTTCAGCCCCAGCATTTT.

The CDR3 DNA sequence: TGTGCCAGCAGCTCCCTTTGGGGGCCCTATGGCTACACCTTC. Translated, it gives CASSSLWGPYGYTF. The chain recombines TRBV5-4 with TRBJ1-2; possible D gene TRBD1, 6 bases. The germline V gene encodes CDR1 SGHNT and CDR2 YYREEE (reference sequence). The ends were cut back, 3 bases at V and 4 bases at J, with 13 bases in the middle. The CDR3 length is 14 residues. Full variable domain (outside the CDR3, taken from reference TRBV5-4 and TRBJ1-2): ETGVTQSPTHLIKTRGQQVTLRCSSQSGHNTVSWYQQALGQGPQFIFQYYREEENGRGNFPPRFSGLQFPNYSSELNVNALELDDSALYLCASSSLWGPYGYTFGSGTRLTVV.

This chain joins TRBV4-1 and TRBJ1-5, with D possibly TRBD1 on 5 matching bases. V lost 4 bases to trimming and J lost 2 bases, with 18 bases between them. There are 17 residues in the CDR3. In germline, CDR1 is MGHRA, CDR2 YSYEKL. CDR3 nucleotides: TGCGCCAGCAGCCCGCTATTTAGGTTACAGGGCAATCAGCCCCAGCATTTT. This sequence encodes CASSPLFRLQGNQPQHF.